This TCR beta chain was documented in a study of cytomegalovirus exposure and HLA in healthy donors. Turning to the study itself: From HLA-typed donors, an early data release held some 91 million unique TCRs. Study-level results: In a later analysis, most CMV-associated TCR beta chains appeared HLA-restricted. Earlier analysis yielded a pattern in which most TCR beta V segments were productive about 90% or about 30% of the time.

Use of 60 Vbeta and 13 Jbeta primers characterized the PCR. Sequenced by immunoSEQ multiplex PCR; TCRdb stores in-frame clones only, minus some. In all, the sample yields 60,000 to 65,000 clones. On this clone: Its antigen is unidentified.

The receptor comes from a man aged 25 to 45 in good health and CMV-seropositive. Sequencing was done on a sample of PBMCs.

For the CDR3, the DNA is TGTGCCTGGGGGGCGACACTCTACGAGCAGTACTTC. Encoded protein: CAWGATLYEQYF. The chain couples TRBV30 to TRBJ2-7; possible D gene TRBD1, 5 bases. This CDR3 has 12 amino acids. Trimming cost V 5 bases and J 3 bases, with 11 bases left between them. Germline V gene lookup returns CDR1 GTSNPN and CDR2 SVGIG (reference sequence). The full variable domain, with the rest looked up from reference TRBV30 and TRBJ2-7, is SQTIHQWPATLVQPVGSPLSLECTVEGTSNPNLYWYRQAAGRGLQLLFYSVGIGQISSEVPQNLSASRPQDRQFILSSKKLLLSDSGFYLCAWGATLYEQYFGPGTRLTVT.